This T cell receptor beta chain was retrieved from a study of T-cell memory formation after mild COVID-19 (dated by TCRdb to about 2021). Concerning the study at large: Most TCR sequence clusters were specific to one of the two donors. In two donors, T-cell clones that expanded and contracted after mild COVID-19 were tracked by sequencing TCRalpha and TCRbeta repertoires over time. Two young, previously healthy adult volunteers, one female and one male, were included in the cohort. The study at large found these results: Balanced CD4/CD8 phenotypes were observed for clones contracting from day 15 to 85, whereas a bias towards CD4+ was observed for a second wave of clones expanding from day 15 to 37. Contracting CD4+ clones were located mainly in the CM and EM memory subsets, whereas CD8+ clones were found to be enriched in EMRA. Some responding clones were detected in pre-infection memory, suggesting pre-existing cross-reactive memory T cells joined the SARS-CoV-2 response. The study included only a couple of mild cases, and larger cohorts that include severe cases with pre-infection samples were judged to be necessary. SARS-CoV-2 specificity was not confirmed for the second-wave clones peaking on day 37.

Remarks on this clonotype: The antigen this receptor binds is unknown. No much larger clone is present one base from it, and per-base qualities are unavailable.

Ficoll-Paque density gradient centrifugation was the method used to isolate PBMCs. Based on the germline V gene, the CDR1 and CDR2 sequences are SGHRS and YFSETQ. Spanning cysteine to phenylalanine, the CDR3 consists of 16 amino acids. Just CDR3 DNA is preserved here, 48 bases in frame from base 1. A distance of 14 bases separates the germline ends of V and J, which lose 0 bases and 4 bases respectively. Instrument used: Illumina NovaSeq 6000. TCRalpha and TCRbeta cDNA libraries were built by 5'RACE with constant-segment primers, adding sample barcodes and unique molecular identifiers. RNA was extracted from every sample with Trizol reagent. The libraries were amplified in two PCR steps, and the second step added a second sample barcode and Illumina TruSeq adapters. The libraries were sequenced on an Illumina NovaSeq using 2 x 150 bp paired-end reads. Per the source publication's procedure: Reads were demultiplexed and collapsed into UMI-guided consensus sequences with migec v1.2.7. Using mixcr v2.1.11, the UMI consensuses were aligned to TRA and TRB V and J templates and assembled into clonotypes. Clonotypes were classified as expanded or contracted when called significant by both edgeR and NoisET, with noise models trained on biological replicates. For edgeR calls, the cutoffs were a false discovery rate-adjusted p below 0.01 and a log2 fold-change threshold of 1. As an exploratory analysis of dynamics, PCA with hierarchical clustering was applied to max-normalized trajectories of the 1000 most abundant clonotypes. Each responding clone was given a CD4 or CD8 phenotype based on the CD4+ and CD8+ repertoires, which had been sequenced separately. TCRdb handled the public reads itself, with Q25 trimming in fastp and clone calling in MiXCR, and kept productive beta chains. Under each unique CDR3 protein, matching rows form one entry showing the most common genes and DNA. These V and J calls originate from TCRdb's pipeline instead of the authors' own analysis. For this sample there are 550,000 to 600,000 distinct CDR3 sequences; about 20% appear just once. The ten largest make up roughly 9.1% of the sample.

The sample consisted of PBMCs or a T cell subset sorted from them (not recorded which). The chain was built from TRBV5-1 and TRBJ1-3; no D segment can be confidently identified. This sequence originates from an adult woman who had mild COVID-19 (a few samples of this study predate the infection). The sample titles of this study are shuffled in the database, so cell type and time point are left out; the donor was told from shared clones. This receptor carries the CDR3 CASSLASPDAGNTIYF. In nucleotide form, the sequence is TGCGCCAGCAGCTTGGCCTCCCCGGACGCAGGAAACACCATATATTTT.